The 15 T cell receptor beta chains given below trace back to one sample, sequenced in a study of shared clonotypes between healthy human individuals. Clones were read by immunoSEQ multiplex PCR, and TCRdb kept only the in-frame ones, dropping some. Of 1,100,000 or so clones detected, approximately 80% appear once; the ten largest clones hold 0.4% to 0.55%. What was sequenced was memory CD4+ T cells from PBMCs. Stated subset: CD45RA-negative fraction. Receptor source: a young man in good health. Some clones in this sample may be carry-over from other donors' samples.

V gene TRBV30 combines with J gene TRBJ1-6, with a tentative D call TRBD1 (5 bases). This CDR3 spans 20 amino acids. Per the germline V gene, CDR1 is GTSNPN and CDR2 is SVGIG (reference sequence). Trimming shortened V by 4 bases and J by 10 bases, and 35 bases separated the two germline ends. CDR3 nucleotides: TGTGCCTGGATGGGATACCAAGCCACCGGGGGTGGACTTGAACGGTCACCCCTCCACTTT. This encodes CAWMGYQATGGGLERSPLHF.

This chain links TRBV6-5 with TRBJ1-2, with a tentative D call TRBD1 (5 bases). CDR3 size: 14 residues. Germline V gene sequence: CDR1 MNHEY, CDR2 SVGAGI. V dropped 2 bases and J dropped 4 bases, with 11 bases sitting between them. CDR3 coding DNA: TGTGCCAGCAGTTACGGTTTCGGGGGCTATGGCTACACCTTC. This codes for CASSYGFGGYGYTF.

The J gene is TRBJ2-7, the V gene TRBV15; D is unclear. The germline V and J ends were trimmed by 0 bases and 6 bases, with 9 bases remaining between them. Germline values: CDR1 LNHNV, CDR2 YYDKDF (reference sequence). The CDR3 is 13 amino acids. The CDR3 DNA is TGTGCCACCAGCAGAGAGGTTCTCACCGAGCAGTACTTC. It translates to CATSREVLTEQYF. Looking up the rest from reference TRBV15 and TRBJ2-7 gives the full variable domain: DAMVIQNPRYQVTQFGKPVTLSCSQTLNHNVMYWYQQKSSQAPKLLFHYYDKDFNNEADTPDNFQSRRPNTSFCFLDIRSPGLGDTAMYLCATSREVLTEQYFGPGTRLTVT.

This clone was seen more than once but under ten times. CDR3 sequence (DNA): TGTGCCAGCAGCTTAGCGAAGTTAGGAGCGGGAGTCCAAGATACGCAGTATTTT. It encodes CASSLAKLGAGVQDTQYF. The J gene is TRBJ2-3, the V gene TRBV7-2, with 8 nucleotides matching TRBD2. Germline CDR1 is SGHTA and CDR2 is FQGNSA. The CDR3 extends over 18 amino acids. The trim removed 0 bases at V and 5 bases at J, leaving 13 bases unmatched.

The rearrangement links TRBV6-6 to TRBJ2-1; no definite D call. V dropped 5 bases and J dropped 0 bases, with 11 bases sitting between them. CDR1 and CDR2 (germline): MNHNY, SVGAGI (reference sequence). The length of the CDR3 is 15 residues. The DNA for the CDR3 is TGTGCCAGCAGTCGACCCGGCAGCTCCTACAATGAGCAGTTCTTC. This translates into CASSRPGSSYNEQFF.

This chain connects TRBV7-2 to TRBJ2-2, with unresolved D. Germline V CDR1 and CDR2: SGHTA, FQGNSA. Trimming stripped 7 bases from V and 10 bases from J, with 19 bases between. The CDR3 consists of 14 residues. DNA for the CDR3: TGTGCCAGCAACTTGCAAGGAAAGTCGGTGGAGCTGTTTTTT. Its protein product is CASNLQGKSVELFF.

The genes are TRBV30 and TRBJ1-2; 12 bases line up with TRBD1. Germline CDR1 is GTSNPN and CDR2 is SVGIG (reference sequence). The CDR3 is 14 amino acids. Unmatched junction bases numbered 3, after V lost 7 bases and J lost 0 bases. Here the CDR3 reads CASGDRGPNYGYTF. CDR3 sequence (DNA): TGTGCCTCTGGGGACAGGGGGCCTAACTATGGCTACACCTTC.

CDR3 in DNA: TGTGCCAGCAGTTACTCGGGTGCCGGAGCCTACGAGCAGTACTTC. Translation gives CASSYSGAGAYEQYF. The chain employs TRBV6-5 and TRBJ2-7; D gene uncertain. The CDR3 is 15 amino acids. Trimming removed 0 bases from V and 2 bases from J, with 11 bases in between. Germline CDR1 MNHEY, CDR2 SVGAGI.

The chain carries TRBV7-8 and TRBJ2-7, with TRBD1 as a possible D gene (5 bases). V gave up 3 bases and J gave up 0 bases, with 12 bases separating them. Germline V CDR1 and CDR2: SGHVS, FQNEAQ. This CDR3 is built from 15 residues. In DNA form, the CDR3 reads TGTGCCAGCAGCTTTTCCGCAGGGATCTCCTACGAGCAGTACTTC. Translation: CASSFSAGISYEQYF.

This rearrangement joins TRBV27 to TRBJ1-2, with 10 bases aligning to TRBD1. The germline V gene has CDR1 MNHEY and CDR2 SMNVEV (reference sequence). CDR3 length equals 15 residues. Trimming at V came to 3 bases and at J to 8 bases, leaving 9 bases not matched to a gene. The CDR3 bases are TGTGCCAGCAGTTTCCTCGGGACAGGGGAAGAAGGCTACACCTTC. Translating it yields CASSFLGTGEEGYTF.

J is TRBJ2-2 and V is TRBV19; D is unresolved. This CDR3 contains 13 residues. The germline V gene encodes CDR1 LNHDA and CDR2 SQIVND (reference sequence). The ends were cut back, 5 bases at V and 3 bases at J, with 7 bases in the middle. The CDR3 DNA reads as TGTGCCAGTAGTCGTGGGGACACCGGGGAGCTGTTTTTT. Translated: CASSRGDTGELFF. The entire variable domain, with the rest obtained from reference TRBV19 and TRBJ2-2, is as follows: DGGITQSPKYLFRKEGQNVTLSCEQNLNHDAMYWYRQDPGQGLRLIYYSQIVNDFQKGDIAEGYSVSREKKESFPLTVTSAQKNPTAFYLCASSRGDTGELFFGEGSRLTVL.

This clone showed up just a few times. The V call is TRBV10-1, the J call TRBJ2-1, with D unclear. Germline loops: CDR1 WNHNN, CDR2 SYGVQD (reference sequence). Trimming stripped 0 bases from V and 4 bases from J, with 13 bases between. The CDR3 is made up of 16 amino acids. CDR3 sequence reads: CASSESIGRSYNEQFF. The CDR3 DNA reads as TGCGCCAGCAGTGAGTCGATCGGCAGGTCATACAATGAGCAGTTCTTC.

This clone has a handful of counts. This CDR3 is also generated by other DNA sequences in the sample. The chain has TRBV18 and TRBJ2-7; the match to TRBD2 covers 9 bases. V gave up 3 bases and J gave up 2 bases; unmatched junction bases: 2. Germline CDR1 reads KGHSH; CDR2 reads LQKENI. This CDR3 comprises 14 residues. CDR3 DNA sequence: TGTGCCAGCTCACCGGGACTAGCTACCTACGAGCAGTACTTC. Encoded protein: CASSPGLATYEQYF.

This clone was seen a handful of times. This chain joins TRBV28 and TRBJ1-5, with D perhaps matching TRBD1 (5 bases). Germline-derived CDR1 and CDR2 are MDHEN and SYDVKM. This CDR3 is built from 16 residues. Trimming cost V 2 bases and J 3 bases, with 14 bases left between them. This CDR3 reads CASSLAADSYNQPQHF. The CDR3 nucleotides read TGTGCCAGCAGTTTAGCCGCAGACAGCTACAATCAGCCCCAGCATTTT.

The chain couples TRBV11-2 to TRBJ1-4; D not resolved. Germline V gene lookup returns CDR1 SGHAT and CDR2 FQNNGV. The CDR3 covers 15 residues. Trimming cost V 5 bases and J 4 bases, with 14 bases left between them. CDR3 bases: TGTGCCAGCAGCCCTAAACAGCGAATTAATGAAAAACTGTTTTTT. Translated, it gives CASSPKQRINEKLFF.